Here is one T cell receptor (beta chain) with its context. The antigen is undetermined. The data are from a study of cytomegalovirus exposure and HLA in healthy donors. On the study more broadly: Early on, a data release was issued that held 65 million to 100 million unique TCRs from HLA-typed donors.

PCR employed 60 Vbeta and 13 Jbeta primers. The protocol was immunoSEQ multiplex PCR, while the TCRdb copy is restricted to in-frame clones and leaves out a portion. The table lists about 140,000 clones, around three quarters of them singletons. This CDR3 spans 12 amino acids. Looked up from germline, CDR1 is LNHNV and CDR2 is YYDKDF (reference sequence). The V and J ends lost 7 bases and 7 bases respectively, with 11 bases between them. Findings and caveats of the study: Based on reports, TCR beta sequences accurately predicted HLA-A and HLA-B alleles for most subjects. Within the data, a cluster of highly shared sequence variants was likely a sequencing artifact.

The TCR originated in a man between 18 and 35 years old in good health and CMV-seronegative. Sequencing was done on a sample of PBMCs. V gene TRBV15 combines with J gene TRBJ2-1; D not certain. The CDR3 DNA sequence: TGTGCCACCACCGAGGATTATAATGAGCAGTTCTTC. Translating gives CATTEDYNEQFF.